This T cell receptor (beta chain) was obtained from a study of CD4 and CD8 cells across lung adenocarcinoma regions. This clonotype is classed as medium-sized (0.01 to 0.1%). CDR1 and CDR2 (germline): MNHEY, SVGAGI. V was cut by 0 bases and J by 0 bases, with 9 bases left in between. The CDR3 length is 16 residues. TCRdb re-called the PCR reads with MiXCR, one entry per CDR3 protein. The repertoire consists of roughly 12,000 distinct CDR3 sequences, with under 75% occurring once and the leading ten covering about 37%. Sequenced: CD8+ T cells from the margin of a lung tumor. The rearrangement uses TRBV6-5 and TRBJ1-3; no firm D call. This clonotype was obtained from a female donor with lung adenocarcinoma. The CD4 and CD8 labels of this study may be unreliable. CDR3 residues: CASSYSLAFSGNTIYF. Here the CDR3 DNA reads TGTGCCAGCAGTTACTCTTTGGCCTTCTCTGGAAACACCATATATTTT.